The subject of this entry is one TCR beta chain. The data were obtained in a study of shared clonotypes between healthy human individuals. The CDR3 runs to 13 residues. Germline CDR1 and CDR2: SEHNR and FQNEAQ (reference sequence). Between the trimmed V and J ends, which lost 5 bases and 7 bases, there was a span of 14 bases. The unsorted PBMC sample used ten immunoSEQ deep assay plates. In the authors' methods: From ImmunoSEQ came sequences covering only the junction and carrying no quality scores, so filtering differed. Profiling relied on immunoSEQ multiplex PCR, and the TCRdb table lists in-frame clones only, not all of them. The V and J calls and the clone size are those of that table, but D and trimming were determined from the DNA. The sample holds approximately 500,000 clones; 79% are singletons and the top ten take around 13%.

The clonotype originates from a woman between 40 and 50 years old in good health. Some clones in this sample may be carry-over from other donors' samples. V and J are TRBV7-9 and TRBJ1-2; possibly TRBD1 for D (5 bases). The sequenced material came from PBMCs. The CDR3 region is CASSPRSGLGYTF. CDR3 nucleotide sequence: TGTGCCAGCAGCCCCAGATCAGGGCTTGGCTACACCTTC.